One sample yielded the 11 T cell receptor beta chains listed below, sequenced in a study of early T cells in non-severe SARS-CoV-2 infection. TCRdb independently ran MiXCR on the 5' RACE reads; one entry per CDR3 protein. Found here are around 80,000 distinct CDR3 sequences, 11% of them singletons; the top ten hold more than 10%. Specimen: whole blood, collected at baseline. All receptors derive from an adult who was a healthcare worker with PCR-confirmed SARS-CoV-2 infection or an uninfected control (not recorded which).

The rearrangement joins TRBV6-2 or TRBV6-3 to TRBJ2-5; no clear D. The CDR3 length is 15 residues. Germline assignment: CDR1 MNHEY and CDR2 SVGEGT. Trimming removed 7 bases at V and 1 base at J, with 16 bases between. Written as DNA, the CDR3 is TGTGCCAGCAACACCGGACCAGCCTCCCAAGAGACCCAGTACTTC. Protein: CASNTGPASQETQYF.

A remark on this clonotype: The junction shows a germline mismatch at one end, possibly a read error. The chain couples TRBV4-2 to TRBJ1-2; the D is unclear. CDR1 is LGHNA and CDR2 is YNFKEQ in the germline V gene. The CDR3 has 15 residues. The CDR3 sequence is CASSQVDGVNYGYAF. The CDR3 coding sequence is TGTGCCAGCAGCCAAGTCGACGGGGTGAACTATGGCTACGCCTTC.

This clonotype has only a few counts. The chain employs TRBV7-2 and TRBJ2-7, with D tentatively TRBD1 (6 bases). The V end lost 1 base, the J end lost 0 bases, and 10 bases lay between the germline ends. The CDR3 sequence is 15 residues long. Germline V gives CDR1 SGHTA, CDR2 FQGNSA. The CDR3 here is CASSLVTGPSYEQYF. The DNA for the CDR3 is TGTGCCAGCAGCTTAGTAACAGGGCCCTCCTACGAGCAGTACTTC.

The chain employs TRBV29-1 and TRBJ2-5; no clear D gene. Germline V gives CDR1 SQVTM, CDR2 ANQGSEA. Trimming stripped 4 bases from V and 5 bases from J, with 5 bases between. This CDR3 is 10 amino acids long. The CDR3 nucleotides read TGCAGCGTTGTATGGGAGACCCAGTACTTC. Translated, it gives CSVVWETQYF. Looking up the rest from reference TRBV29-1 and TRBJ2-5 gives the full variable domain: SAVISQKPSRDICQRGTSLTIQCQVDSQVTMMFWYRQQPGQSLTLIATANQGSEATYESGFVIDKFPISRPNLTFSTLTVSNMSPEDSSIYLCSVVWETQYFGPGTRLLVL.

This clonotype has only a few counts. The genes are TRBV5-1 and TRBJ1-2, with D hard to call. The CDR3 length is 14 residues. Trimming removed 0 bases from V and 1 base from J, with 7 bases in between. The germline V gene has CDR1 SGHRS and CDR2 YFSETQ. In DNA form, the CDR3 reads TGCGCCAGCAGCTTGGAAGGCAGTAACTATGGCTACACCTTC. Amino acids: CASSLEGSNYGYTF.

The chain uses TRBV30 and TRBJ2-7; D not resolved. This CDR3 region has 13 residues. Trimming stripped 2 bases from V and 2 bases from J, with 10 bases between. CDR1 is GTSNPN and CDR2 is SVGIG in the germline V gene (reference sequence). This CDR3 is CAWSRKPPYEQYF. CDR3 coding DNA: TGTGCCTGGAGTCGAAAACCCCCCTACGAGCAGTACTTC.

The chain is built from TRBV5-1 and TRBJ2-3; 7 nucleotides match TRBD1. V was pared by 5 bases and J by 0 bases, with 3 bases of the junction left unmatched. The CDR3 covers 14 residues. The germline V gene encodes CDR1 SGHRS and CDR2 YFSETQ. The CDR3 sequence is CASRGQTSTDTQYF. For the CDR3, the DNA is TGCGCCAGCAGGGGACAGACTAGCACAGATACGCAGTATTTT.

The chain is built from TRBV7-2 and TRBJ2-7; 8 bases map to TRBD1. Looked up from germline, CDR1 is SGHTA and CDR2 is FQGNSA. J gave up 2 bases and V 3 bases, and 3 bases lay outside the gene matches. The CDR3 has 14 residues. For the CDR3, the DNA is TGTGCCAGCAGCTTTGGGACAGGAGCCTACGAGCAGTACTTC. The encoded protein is CASSFGTGAYEQYF. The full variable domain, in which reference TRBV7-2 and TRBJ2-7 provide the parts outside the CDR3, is GAGVSQSPSNKVTEKGKDVELRCDPISGHTALYWYRQSLGQGLEFLIYFQGNSAPDKSGLPSDRFSAERTGGSVSTLTIQRTQQEDSAVYLCASSFGTGAYEQYFGPGTRLTVT.

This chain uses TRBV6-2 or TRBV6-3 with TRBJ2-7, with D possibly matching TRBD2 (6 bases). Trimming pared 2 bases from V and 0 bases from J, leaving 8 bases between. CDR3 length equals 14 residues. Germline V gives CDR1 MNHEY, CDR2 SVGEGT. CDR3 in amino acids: CASSYGGASYEQYF. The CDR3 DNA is TGTGCCAGCAGTTACGGAGGGGCCTCCTACGAGCAGTACTTC.

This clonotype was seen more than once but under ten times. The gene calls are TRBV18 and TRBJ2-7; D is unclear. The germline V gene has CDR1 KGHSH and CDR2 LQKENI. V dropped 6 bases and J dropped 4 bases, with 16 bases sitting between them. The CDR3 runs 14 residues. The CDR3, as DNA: TGTGCCAGCTCCCCCTTTACAGCCGGATACGAGCAGTACTTC. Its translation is CASSPFTAGYEQYF.

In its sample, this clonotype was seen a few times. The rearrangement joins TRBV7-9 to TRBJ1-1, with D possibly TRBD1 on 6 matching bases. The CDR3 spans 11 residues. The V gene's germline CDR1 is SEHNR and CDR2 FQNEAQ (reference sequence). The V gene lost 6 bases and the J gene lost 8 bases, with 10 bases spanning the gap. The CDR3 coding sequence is TGTGCCAGCAGACAGGACAGAGAAGCTTTCTTT. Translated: CASRQDREAFF.